A selection of T cell receptor beta chains follows, all from one sample in a study of blood T cell repertoires in COVID-19. Only in-frame clones appear in the TCRdb table, and some are missing; sequencing was by immunoSEQ multiplex PCR. Among 110,000 or so clones listed, more than 80% were seen once. The source material was peripheral blood. Receptors originate from a middle-aged woman with acute or convalescent COVID-19. Each CDR3 is given with its conserved first and last residue. Fields, in order: V gene, D gene, clone size, J gene, CDR3 DNA, CDR3 protein. The D gene is left open where the match is weak. Clone size is shown for a subset of rows, as once, few, many or a class of expanded clone.

V gene: TRBV7-3; D gene: .; clone size: .; J gene: TRBJ2-1; CDR3 DNA: TGTGCCAGCAGCTTAGACGGGTCGTCCTACAATGAGCAGTTCTTC; CDR3 protein: CASSLDGSSYNEQFF
V gene: TRBV19; D gene: TRBD1; clone size: .; J gene: TRBJ2-7; CDR3 DNA: TGTGCCAGTAGTTCACAGGGGACCAGCTACGAGCAGTACTTC; CDR3 protein: CASSSQGTSYEQYF
V gene: TRBV7-3; D gene: .; clone size: .; J gene: TRBJ2-7; CDR3 DNA: TGTGCCAGCAGTCCGACACACCTACGGGAGCAGTACTTC; CDR3 protein: CASSPTHLREQYF
V gene: TRBV19; D gene: TRBD2; clone size: .; J gene: TRBJ2-2; CDR3 DNA: TGTGCCAGTAGTCCGACCGGGACTACGAACACCGGGGAGCTGTTTTTT; CDR3 protein: CASSPTGTTNTGELFF
V gene: TRBV2; D gene: .; clone size: .; J gene: TRBJ1-2; CDR3 DNA: TGTGCCAGCAGTGTGGCGGCCACTAACTATGGCTACACCTTC; CDR3 protein: CASSVAATNYGYTF
V gene: TRBV28; D gene: .; clone size: .; J gene: TRBJ1-2; CDR3 DNA: TGTGCCAGCAGCCAACCCGCGCGAACAGACCGCTATGGCTACACCTTC; CDR3 protein: CASSQPARTDRYGYTF
V gene: TRBV6-5; D gene: .; clone size: .; J gene: TRBJ1-2; CDR3 DNA: TGTGCCAGCAGCTCGGGTTCTCGATACGGCTACACCTTC; CDR3 protein: CASSSGSRYGYTF
V gene: TRBV10-3; D gene: .; clone size: .; J gene: TRBJ1-5; CDR3 DNA: TGTGCCATCAGTGACAGGGTCGACGGGTCATTCAATCAGCCCCAGCATTTT; CDR3 protein: CAISDRVDGSFNQPQHF
V gene: TRBV25-1; D gene: .; clone size: .; J gene: TRBJ2-5; CDR3 DNA: TGTGCCAGCAGTGGCTACCGGGACTGGGAGACCCAGTACTTC; CDR3 protein: CASSGYRDWETQYF
V gene: TRBV5-4; D gene: TRBD1; clone size: few; J gene: TRBJ1-2; CDR3 DNA: TGTGCCAGCAGTCGGGACAGGGGGCTCTATGGCTACACCTTC; CDR3 protein: CASSRDRGLYGYTF
V gene: TRBV5-1; D gene: TRBD1; clone size: few; J gene: TRBJ2-1; CDR3 DNA: TGCGCCAGCAGCCAAGGGACAGGGTATGAGCAGTTCTTC; CDR3 protein: CASSQGTGYEQFF
V gene: TRBV2; D gene: .; clone size: .; J gene: TRBJ1-5; CDR3 DNA: TGTGCCAGTTCCAGGGAAGGTAGTCAGCCCCAGCATTTT; CDR3 protein: CASSREGSQPQHF
V gene: TRBV5-1; D gene: .; clone size: .; J gene: TRBJ1-2; CDR3 DNA: TGCGCCAGCAGCTTGACTGGGTCAAGGGGCTATGGCTACACCTTC; CDR3 protein: CASSLTGSRGYGYTF
V gene: TRBV7-3; D gene: TRBD2; clone size: .; J gene: TRBJ2-2; CDR3 DNA: TGTGCCAGCAGCTTTAGCGGGACCGGGGAGCTGTTTTTT; CDR3 protein: CASSFSGTGELFF
V gene: TRBV4-2; D gene: .; clone size: .; J gene: TRBJ1-6; CDR3 DNA: TGTGCCAGCAGCCAAGATGGCGGCAATTCACCCCTCCACTTT; CDR3 protein: CASSQDGGNSPLHF
V gene: TRBV4-2; D gene: TRBD1; clone size: .; J gene: TRBJ2-2; CDR3 DNA: TGTGCCAGCAGCCTCGACAGGGCCACCGGGGAGCTGTTTTTT; CDR3 protein: CASSLDRATGELFF
V gene: TRBV6-2/TRBV6-3; D gene: TRBD1; clone size: once; J gene: TRBJ1-2; CDR3 DNA: TGTGCCAGCAGTTACCGCTCAGGGGGTTTCTATGGCTACACCTTC; CDR3 protein: CASSYRSGGFYGYTF
V gene: TRBV27; D gene: TRBD1; clone size: few; J gene: TRBJ1-4; CDR3 DNA: TGTGCCAGCAGTTTATCCTCCACCGACAGGGGTCGGGAAAAACTGTTTTTT; CDR3 protein: CASSLSSTDRGREKLFF
V gene: TRBV27; D gene: TRBD1; clone size: .; J gene: TRBJ1-2; CDR3 DNA: TGTGCCAGCAGTTTAAGGGGAACGGGACAGGGAACCAGAGCTAACTATGGCTACACCTTC; CDR3 protein: CASSLRGTGQGTRANYGYTF
V gene: TRBV2; D gene: .; clone size: .; J gene: TRBJ1-1; CDR3 DNA: TGTGCCAGCAGTGGGCAGAACACTGAAGCTTTCTTT; CDR3 protein: CASSGQNTEAFF
V gene: TRBV29-1; D gene: .; clone size: .; J gene: TRBJ2-7; CDR3 DNA: TGCAGCGTTGGGTCTACCTACGAGCAGTACTTC; CDR3 protein: CSVGSTYEQYF
V gene: TRBV5-6; D gene: TRBD1; clone size: .; J gene: TRBJ1-6; CDR3 DNA: TGTGCCAGCAGCGGAACAGGGGCGAGGTCACCCCTCCACTTT; CDR3 protein: CASSGTGARSPLHF
V gene: TRBV6-5; D gene: .; clone size: .; J gene: TRBJ1-6; CDR3 DNA: TGTGCCAGCAGTTACACCAGGGCCCTGGGCGATTCACCCCTCCACTTT; CDR3 protein: CASSYTRALGDSPLHF
V gene: TRBV6-1; D gene: .; clone size: .; J gene: TRBJ1-2; CDR3 DNA: TGTGCCAGCAGTGAAGCGAAGAGCTATGGCTACACCTTC; CDR3 protein: CASSEAKSYGYTF
V gene: TRBV7-2; D gene: .; clone size: .; J gene: TRBJ1-1; CDR3 DNA: TGTGCCAGCAGCTTATGGGGCACAAACACTGAAGCTTTCTTT; CDR3 protein: CASSLWGTNTEAFF
V gene: TRBV5-4; D gene: .; clone size: .; J gene: TRBJ2-2; CDR3 DNA: TGTGCCAGCACCTTTGCCGGGACAAAAAACACCGGGGAGCTGTTTTTT; CDR3 protein: CASTFAGTKNTGELFF
V gene: TRBV30; D gene: .; clone size: .; J gene: TRBJ1-5; CDR3 DNA: TGTGCCTGGAGTGATTCAACAGGCAATCAGCCCCAGCATTTT; CDR3 protein: CAWSDSTGNQPQHF
V gene: TRBV5-5; D gene: .; clone size: .; J gene: TRBJ1-5; CDR3 DNA: TGTGCCAGCAGCTTGGGAACGGGTGGAATAAGGCAGCCCCAGCATTTT; CDR3 protein: CASSLGTGGIRQPQHF
V gene: TRBV7-9; D gene: .; clone size: .; J gene: TRBJ2-7; CDR3 DNA: TGTGCCAGCAGCTTACTTAGTCAGGGAGAGCAGTACTTC; CDR3 protein: CASSLLSQGEQYF
V gene: TRBV2; D gene: .; clone size: .; J gene: TRBJ2-1; CDR3 DNA: TGTGCCAGCAGGCCCCAGGGAGAGCAGTTCTTC; CDR3 protein: CASRPQGEQFF
V gene: TRBV5-4; D gene: .; clone size: .; J gene: TRBJ2-7; CDR3 DNA: TGTGCCAGCAGCTTGGACAGCACCTACGAGCAGTACTTC; CDR3 protein: CASSLDSTYEQYF
V gene: TRBV18; D gene: .; clone size: .; J gene: TRBJ1-3; CDR3 DNA: TGTGCCAGCTCACCACCAACAGGGAACTCTGGAAACACCATATATTTT; CDR3 protein: CASSPPTGNSGNTIYF
V gene: TRBV15; D gene: TRBD1; clone size: .; J gene: TRBJ2-7; CDR3 DNA: TGTGCCACCAGCAGAGGGGCTAACAGGGGGCGTTACGAGCAGTACTTC; CDR3 protein: CATSRGANRGRYEQYF
V gene: TRBV5-1; D gene: .; clone size: .; J gene: TRBJ2-6; CDR3 DNA: TGCGCCAGCAGCTTCGTGATCGCAGGGACTGGGGCCAACGTCCTGACTTTC; CDR3 protein: CASSFVIAGTGANVLTF
V gene: TRBV5-1; D gene: TRBD1; clone size: .; J gene: TRBJ2-3; CDR3 DNA: TGCGCCAGCACCCGGCGGGGACAGGGCCTCACAGATACGCAGTATTTT; CDR3 protein: CASTRRGQGLTDTQYF
V gene: TRBV7-2; D gene: .; clone size: .; J gene: TRBJ1-5; CDR3 DNA: TGTGCCAGCAGCTTAGCGAGCCAGGGGCGAAGCAATCAGCCCCAGCATTTT; CDR3 protein: CASSLASQGRSNQPQHF
V gene: TRBV2; D gene: .; clone size: .; J gene: TRBJ1-5; CDR3 DNA: TGTGCCAGCAGTGTACAAGTGAAGCCCCAGCATTTT; CDR3 protein: CASSVQVKPQHF
V gene: TRBV27; D gene: .; clone size: .; J gene: TRBJ2-7; CDR3 DNA: TGTGCCAGCAGTAGGGGCGCCCCGGTCTACGAGCAGTACTTC; CDR3 protein: CASSRGAPVYEQYF
V gene: TRBV2; D gene: TRBD2; clone size: .; J gene: TRBJ2-1; CDR3 DNA: TGTGCCAGCAGTGTGGCTAGCGGGGCGGATGAGCAGTTCTTC; CDR3 protein: CASSVASGADEQFF
V gene: TRBV6-2/TRBV6-3; D gene: .; clone size: .; J gene: TRBJ1-4; CDR3 DNA: TGTGCCAGCAGCCCAGAGGGGGCAACTAATGAAAAACTGTTTTTT; CDR3 protein: CASSPEGATNEKLFF
V gene: TRBV6-5; D gene: .; clone size: .; J gene: TRBJ1-2; CDR3 DNA: TGTGCCAGCTATAACTATGGCTACACCTTC; CDR3 protein: CASYNYGYTF
V gene: TRBV19; D gene: .; clone size: few; J gene: TRBJ1-6; CDR3 DNA: TGTGCCAGTAGTCTCCAAAACAGTACACCCCTCCACTTT; CDR3 protein: CASSLQNSTPLHF
V gene: TRBV6-1; D gene: .; clone size: .; J gene: TRBJ1-5; CDR3 DNA: TGTGCCAGCAGTGACCAGAACGGAGGGCCCCAGCATTTT; CDR3 protein: CASSDQNGGPQHF
V gene: TRBV3-1/TRBV3-2; D gene: TRBD1; clone size: .; J gene: TRBJ2-7; CDR3 DNA: TGTGCCAGCAGCCAAACCACAGGGGTAAAGTACTTC; CDR3 protein: CASSQTTGVKYF
V gene: TRBV27; D gene: .; clone size: once; J gene: TRBJ2-3; CDR3 DNA: TGTGCCAGCAGAAGGGGAGATACGCAGTATTTT; CDR3 protein: CASRRGDTQYF
V gene: TRBV19; D gene: TRBD1; clone size: .; J gene: TRBJ2-2; CDR3 DNA: TGTGCCAGTAGAATGACAGGGATTAACACCGGGGAGCTGTTTTTT; CDR3 protein: CASRMTGINTGELFF